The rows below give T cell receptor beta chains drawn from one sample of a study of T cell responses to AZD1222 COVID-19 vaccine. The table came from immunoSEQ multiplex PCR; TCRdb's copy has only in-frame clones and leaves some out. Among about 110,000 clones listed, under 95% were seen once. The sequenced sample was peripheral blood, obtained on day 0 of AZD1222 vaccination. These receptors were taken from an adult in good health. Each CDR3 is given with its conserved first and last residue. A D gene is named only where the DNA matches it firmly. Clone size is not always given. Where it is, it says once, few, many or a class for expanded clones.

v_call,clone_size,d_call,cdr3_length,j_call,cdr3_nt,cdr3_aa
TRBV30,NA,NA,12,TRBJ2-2,TGTGCCTGGAGTGAGAACACCGGGGAGCTGTTTTTT,CAWSENTGELFF
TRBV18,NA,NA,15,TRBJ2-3,TGTGCCAGCTCACCGATAGCTTCTAGCACAGATACGCAGTATTTT,CASSPIASSTDTQYF
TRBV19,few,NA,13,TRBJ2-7,TGTGCCAGTAGTATTGGAGACTCCTACGAGCAGTACTTC,CASSIGDSYEQYF
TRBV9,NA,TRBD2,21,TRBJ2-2,TGTGCCAGCAGCGTAGCTACGGACAGCATACTAGCGGGCGTTGTCACCGGGGAGCTGTTTTTT,CASSVATDSILAGVVTGELFF
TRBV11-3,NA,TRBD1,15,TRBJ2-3,TGTGCCAGCAGCGACACCAGGGGGAACACAGATACGCAGTATTTT,CASSDTRGNTDTQYF
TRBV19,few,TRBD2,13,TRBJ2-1,TGTGCCAGTAACCCGACTAGCGGGAATGAGCAGTTCTTC,CASNPTSGNEQFF
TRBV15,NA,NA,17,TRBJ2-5,TGTGCCACCAGCAGGGGGGGGCTGAGGGACCGGGGAGAGACCCAGTACTTC,CATSRGGLRDRGETQYF
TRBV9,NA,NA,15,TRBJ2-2,TGTGCCAGCAGCGTAGGGGACACAAAAACCGGGGAGCTGTTTTTT,CASSVGDTKTGELFF
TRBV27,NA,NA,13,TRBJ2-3,TGTGCCAGCAGTTTGGATACGGTGGATACGCAGTATTTT,CASSLDTVDTQYF
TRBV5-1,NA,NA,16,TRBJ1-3,TGCGCCAGCAGCCCGAACCTCGGTGCCTCTGGAAACACCATATATTTT,CASSPNLGASGNTIYF
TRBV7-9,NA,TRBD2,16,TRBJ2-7,TGTGCCAGCAGCTTAGTAGAGCGGGGGGGCTTCCACGAGCAGTACTTC,CASSLVERGGFHEQYF
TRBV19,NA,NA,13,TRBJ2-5,TGTGCCAGTAGTCTCCACGGGGGAGAGACCCAGTACTTC,CASSLHGGETQYF
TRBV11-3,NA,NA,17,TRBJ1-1,TGTGCCAGCAGCTTAGATCGGTGGGGCCGGACGAACACTGAAGCTTTCTTT,CASSLDRWGRTNTEAFF
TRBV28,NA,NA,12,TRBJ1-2,TGTGCCAGCAACCAGGGGACCTATGGCTACACCTTC,CASNQGTYGYTF
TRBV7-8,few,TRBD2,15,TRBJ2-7,TGTGCCAGCAGCTTAGAGGACGGGAGGCCCTACGAGCAGTACTTC,CASSLEDGRPYEQYF
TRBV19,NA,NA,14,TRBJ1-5,TGTGCCAGTAGATGGGATGCAGGGGCTAAGCCCCAGCATTTT,CASRWDAGAKPQHF
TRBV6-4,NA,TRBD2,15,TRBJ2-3,TGTGCCAGCAGTTCGACTAGCGGGGGGGCAGATACGCAGTATTTT,CASSSTSGGADTQYF
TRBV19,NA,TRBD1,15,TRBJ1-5,TGTGCCAGTAACATACAGGGGGCGAGCAATCAGCCCCAGCATTTT,CASNIQGASNQPQHF
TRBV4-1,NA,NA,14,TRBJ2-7,TGCGCCAGCAGCCAAGACCCCTACGGCTACGAGCAGTACTTC,CASSQDPYGYEQYF
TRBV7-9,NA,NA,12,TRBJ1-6,TGTGCCAGCAGCCAAGTTTATTCACCCCTCCACTTT,CASSQVYSPLHF
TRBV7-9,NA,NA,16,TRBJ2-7,TGTGCCAGCAGCTCAGCAGGGGCACGATTGTCTTCCGAGCAGTACTTC,CASSSAGARLSSEQYF
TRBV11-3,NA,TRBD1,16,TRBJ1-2,TGTGCCAGCAGCTTAGAGGGCCGGACAGGAGATTATGGCTACACCTTC,CASSLEGRTGDYGYTF
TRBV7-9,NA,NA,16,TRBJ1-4,TGTGCCAGCAGCTTAGGCCAGGGGCCGTCCACGAAAGGACTGTTTTTT,CASSLGQGPSTKGLFF
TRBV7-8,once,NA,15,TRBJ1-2,TGTGCCAGCAGCCCACGGCGAGGTGCTAACTATGGCTACACCTTC,CASSPRRGANYGYTF
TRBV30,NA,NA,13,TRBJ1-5,TGTGCCTGGAGTGTGGATAGCAATCAGCCCCAGCATTTT,CAWSVDSNQPQHF
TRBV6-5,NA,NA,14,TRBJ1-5,TGTGCCAGCAGTTCGGCAGGGGCTAGTCAGCCCCAGCATTTT,CASSSAGASQPQHF
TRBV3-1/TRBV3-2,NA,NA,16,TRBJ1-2,TGTGCCAGCAGCCATCAACAGGGAAGGGCTAACTATGGCTACACCTTC,CASSHQQGRANYGYTF
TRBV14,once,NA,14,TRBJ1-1,TGTGCCAGCAGCCTTCGCAGGGGTAACACTGAAGCTTTCTTT,CASSLRRGNTEAFF
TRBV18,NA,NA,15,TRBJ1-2,TGTGCCAGCTCACTCTCCAGACAGGAGAACTATGGCTACACCTTC,CASSLSRQENYGYTF
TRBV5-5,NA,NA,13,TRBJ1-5,TGTGCCAGCAGCCCCTATGAGCCCCAGCCCCAGCATTTT,CASSPYEPQPQHF
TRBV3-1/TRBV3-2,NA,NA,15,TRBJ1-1,TGTGCCAGCAGCCACGATAAGCGGGAGAACACTGAAGCTTTCTTT,CASSHDKRENTEAFF
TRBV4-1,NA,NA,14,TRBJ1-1,TGCGCCAGCAGCCCAACCTCAGGGAACACTGAAGCTTTCTTT,CASSPTSGNTEAFF
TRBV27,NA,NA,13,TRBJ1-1,TGTGCCAGCAGCACCTGGCAAAACACTGAAGCTTTCTTT,CASSTWQNTEAFF
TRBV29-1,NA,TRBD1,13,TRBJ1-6,TGCAGCGTGAGGACAGGAGCCAATTCACCCCTCCACTTT,CSVRTGANSPLHF
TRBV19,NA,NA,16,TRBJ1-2,TGTGCCAGTACGTTGGGGATGGACTACCCTAACTATGGCTACACCTTC,CASTLGMDYPNYGYTF